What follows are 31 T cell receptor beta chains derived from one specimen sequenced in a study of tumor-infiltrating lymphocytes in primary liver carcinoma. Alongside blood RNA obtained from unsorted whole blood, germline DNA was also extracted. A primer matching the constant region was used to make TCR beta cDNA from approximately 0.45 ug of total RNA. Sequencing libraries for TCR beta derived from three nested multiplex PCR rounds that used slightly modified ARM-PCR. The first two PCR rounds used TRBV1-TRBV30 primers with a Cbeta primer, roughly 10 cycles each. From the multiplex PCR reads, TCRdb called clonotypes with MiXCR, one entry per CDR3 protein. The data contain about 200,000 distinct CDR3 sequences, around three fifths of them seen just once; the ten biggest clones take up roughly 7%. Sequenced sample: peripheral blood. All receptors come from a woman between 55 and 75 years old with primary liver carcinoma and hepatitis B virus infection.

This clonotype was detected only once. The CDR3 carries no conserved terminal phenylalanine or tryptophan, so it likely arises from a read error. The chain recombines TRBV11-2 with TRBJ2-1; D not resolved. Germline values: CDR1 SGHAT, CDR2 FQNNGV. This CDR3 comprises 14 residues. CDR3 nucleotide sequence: TGTGCCAGCAGCCTAGAACGGCCACGCAATGAGCAGTTCATC. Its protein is CASSLERPRNEQFI.

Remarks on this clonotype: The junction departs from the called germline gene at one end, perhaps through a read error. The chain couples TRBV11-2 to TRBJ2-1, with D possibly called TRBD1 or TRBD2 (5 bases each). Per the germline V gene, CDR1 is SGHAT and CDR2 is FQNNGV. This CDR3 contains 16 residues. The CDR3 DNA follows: TGTGCCAGCAGCTTAGTCGGGGCGATAGCCTACAATGAGCAGCTCTTC. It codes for CASSLVGAIAYNEQLF.

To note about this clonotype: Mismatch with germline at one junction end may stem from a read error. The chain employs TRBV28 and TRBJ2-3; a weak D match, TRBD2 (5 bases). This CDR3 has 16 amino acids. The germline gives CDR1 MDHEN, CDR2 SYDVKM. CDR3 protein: CASSPQRIASTETQYF. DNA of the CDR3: TGTGCCAGCAGTCCCCAGCGTATTGCTAGCACAGAAACGCAGTATTTT.

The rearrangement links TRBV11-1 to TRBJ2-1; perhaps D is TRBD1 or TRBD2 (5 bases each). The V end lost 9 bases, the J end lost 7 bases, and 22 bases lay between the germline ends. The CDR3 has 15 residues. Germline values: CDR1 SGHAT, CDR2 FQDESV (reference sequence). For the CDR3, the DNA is TGTGCCAGTAGCGACCGCAGGGCTTCGGGGAATGAGCAGTTCTTC. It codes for CASSDRRASGNEQFF.

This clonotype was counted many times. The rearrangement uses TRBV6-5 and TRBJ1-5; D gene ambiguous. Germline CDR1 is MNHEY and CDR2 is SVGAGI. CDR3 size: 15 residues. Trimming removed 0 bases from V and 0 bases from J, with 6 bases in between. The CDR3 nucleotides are TGTGCCAGCAGTTACTCATTCAGTAGCAATCAGCCCCAGCATTTT. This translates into CASSYSFSSNQPQHF.

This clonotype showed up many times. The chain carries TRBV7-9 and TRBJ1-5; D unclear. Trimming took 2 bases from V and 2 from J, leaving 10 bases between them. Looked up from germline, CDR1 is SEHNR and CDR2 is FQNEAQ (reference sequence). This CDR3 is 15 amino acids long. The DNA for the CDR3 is TGTGCCAGCAGCTTATCCTCCGGGGGCAATCAGCCCCAGCATTTT. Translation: CASSLSSGGNQPQHF.

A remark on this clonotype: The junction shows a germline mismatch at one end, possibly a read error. The CDR3 is CASCSSVQDEQYF. For the CDR3, the DNA is TGCGCCAGCTGCTCCAGTGTTCAGGACGAGCAGTACTTC. V and J are TRBV11-2 and TRBJ2-7; D is undetermined. Germline CDR1 SGHAT, CDR2 FQNNGV. The CDR3 covers 13 residues.

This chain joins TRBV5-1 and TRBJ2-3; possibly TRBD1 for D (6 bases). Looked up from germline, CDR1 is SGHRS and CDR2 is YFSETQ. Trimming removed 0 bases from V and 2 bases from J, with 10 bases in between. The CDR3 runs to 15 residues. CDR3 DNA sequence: TGCGCCAGCAGCTTGGTGGACAGTTCCACAGATACGCAGTATTTT. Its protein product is CASSLVDSSTDTQYF.

The CDR3 DNA follows: TGTGCCAGCAGCACCCCGGGCCCAGATACGCAGTATTTT. Amino acid sequence: CASSTPGPDTQYF. V and J are TRBV11-1 and TRBJ2-3; no clear D. With 5 bases removed from V and 4 bases from J, the gap between germline ends came to 10 bases. Germline assignment: CDR1 SGHAT and CDR2 FQDESV (reference sequence). The CDR3 contains 13 residues.

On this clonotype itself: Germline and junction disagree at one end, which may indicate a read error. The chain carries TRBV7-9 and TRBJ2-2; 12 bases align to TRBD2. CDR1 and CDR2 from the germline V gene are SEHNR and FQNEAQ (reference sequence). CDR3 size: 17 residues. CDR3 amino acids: CASSLRLAGDVSGEMFF. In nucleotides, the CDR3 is TGTGCCAGCAGCCTGAGACTAGCGGGAGATGTATCCGGGGAGATGTTTTTT.

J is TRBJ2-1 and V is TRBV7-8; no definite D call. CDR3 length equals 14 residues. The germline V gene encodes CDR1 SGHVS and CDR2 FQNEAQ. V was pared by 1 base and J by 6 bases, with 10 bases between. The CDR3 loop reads CASSLVSPSNEQFF. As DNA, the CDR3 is TGTGCCAGCAGCTTAGTTTCTCCCAGCAATGAGCAGTTCTTC.

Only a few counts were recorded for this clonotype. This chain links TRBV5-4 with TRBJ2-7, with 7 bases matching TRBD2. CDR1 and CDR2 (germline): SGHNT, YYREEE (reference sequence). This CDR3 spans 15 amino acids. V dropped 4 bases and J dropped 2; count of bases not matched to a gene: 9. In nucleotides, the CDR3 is TGTGCCAGCAGCACCCGAGCGGGAACAACCTACGAGCAGTACTTC. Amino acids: CASSTRAGTTYEQYF.

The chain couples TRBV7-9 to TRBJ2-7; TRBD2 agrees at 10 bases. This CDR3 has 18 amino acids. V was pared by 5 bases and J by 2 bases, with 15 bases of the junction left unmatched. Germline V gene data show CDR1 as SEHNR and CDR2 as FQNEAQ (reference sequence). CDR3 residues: CASSPLASGRARTYEQYF. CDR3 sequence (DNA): TGTGCCAGCAGCCCGTTGGCCAGCGGGAGGGCAAGAACCTACGAGCAGTACTTC.

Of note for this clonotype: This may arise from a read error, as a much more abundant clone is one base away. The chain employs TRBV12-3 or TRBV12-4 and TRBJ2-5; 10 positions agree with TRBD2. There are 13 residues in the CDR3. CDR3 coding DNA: TGTGCCAGCAGTCAAACTAGCGGGGAGACCCAGTGCTTC. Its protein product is CASSQTSGETQCF.

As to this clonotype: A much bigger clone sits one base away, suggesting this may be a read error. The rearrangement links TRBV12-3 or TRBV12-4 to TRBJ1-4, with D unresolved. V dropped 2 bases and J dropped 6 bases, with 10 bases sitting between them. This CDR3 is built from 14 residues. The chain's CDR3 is CASSLRLGDEKLFF. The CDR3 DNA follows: TGTGCCAGCAGTTTACGACTGGGTGATGAAAAACTGTTTTTT.

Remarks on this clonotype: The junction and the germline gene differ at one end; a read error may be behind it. DNA of the CDR3: TGTGCCAGCTGCAGACTAGCGGGGGCCCAAGCGACCCAGCACTTC. Translating gives CASCRLAGAQATQHF. V usage is TRBV11-3 and J usage is TRBJ2-5; 12 nucleotides match TRBD2. Germline V gene data show CDR1 as SGHNT and CDR2 as YENEEA. The CDR3 is 15 amino acids.

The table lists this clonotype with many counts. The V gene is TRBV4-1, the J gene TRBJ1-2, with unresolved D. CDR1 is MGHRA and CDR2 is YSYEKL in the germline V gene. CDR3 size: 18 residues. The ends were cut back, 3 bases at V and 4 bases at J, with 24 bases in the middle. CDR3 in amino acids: CASSHSLEDPRATYGYTF. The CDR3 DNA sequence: TGCGCCAGCAGCCACTCCCTAGAGGATCCTAGGGCGACCTATGGCTACACCTTC.

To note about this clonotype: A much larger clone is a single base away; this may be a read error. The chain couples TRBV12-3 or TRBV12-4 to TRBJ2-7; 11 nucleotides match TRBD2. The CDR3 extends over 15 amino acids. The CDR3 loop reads CACSVLAGEDHEQYF. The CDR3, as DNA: TGTGCCTGCAGTGTACTAGCGGGAGAGGACCACGAGCAGTACTTC.

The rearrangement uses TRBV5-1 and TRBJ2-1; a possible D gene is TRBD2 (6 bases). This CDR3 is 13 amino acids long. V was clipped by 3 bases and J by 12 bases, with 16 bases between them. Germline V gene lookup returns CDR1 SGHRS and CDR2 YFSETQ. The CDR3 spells CASSSLGDSVQFF. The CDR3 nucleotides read TGCGCCAGCAGCTCGCTCGGGGACTCCGTGCAGTTCTTC.

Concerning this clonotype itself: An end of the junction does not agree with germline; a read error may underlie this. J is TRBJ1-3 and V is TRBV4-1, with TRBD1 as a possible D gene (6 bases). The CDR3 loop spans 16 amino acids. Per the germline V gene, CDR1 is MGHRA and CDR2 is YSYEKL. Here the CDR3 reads CARSQAFGGPGNTIYF. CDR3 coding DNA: TGCGCCAGGAGCCAAGCTTTTGGGGGCCCCGGAAACACCATATATTTT.

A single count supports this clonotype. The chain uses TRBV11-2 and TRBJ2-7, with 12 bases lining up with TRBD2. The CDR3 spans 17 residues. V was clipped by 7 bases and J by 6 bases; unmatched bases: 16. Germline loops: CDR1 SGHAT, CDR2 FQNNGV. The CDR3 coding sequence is TGTGCCAGCATCAAACTAGGAGGACTAGCGGGATCGGGCGAGCAGTACTTC. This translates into CASIKLGGLAGSGEQYF.

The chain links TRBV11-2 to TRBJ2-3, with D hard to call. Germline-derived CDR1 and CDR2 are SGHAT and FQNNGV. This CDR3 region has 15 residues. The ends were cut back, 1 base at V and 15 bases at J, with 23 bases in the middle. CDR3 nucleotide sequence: TGTGCCAGCAGCTTAGGAAATCCCCCTGTAACCCCACACTATTTT. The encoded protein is CASSLGNPPVTPHYF.

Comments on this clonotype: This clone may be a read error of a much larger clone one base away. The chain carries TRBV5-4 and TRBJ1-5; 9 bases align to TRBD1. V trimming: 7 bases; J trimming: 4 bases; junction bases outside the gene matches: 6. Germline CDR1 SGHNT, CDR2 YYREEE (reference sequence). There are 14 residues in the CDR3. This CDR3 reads CASGHDRGNQPQHF. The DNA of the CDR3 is TGTGCCAGCGGCCATGACAGGGGGAATCAGCCCCAGCATTTT.

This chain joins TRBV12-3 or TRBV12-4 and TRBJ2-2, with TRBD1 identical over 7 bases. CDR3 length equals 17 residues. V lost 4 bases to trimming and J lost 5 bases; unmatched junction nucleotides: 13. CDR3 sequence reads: CASSYYGTEGWTGELFF. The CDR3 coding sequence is TGTGCCAGCAGTTATTATGGGACAGAGGGCTGGACCGGGGAGCTGTTTTTT.

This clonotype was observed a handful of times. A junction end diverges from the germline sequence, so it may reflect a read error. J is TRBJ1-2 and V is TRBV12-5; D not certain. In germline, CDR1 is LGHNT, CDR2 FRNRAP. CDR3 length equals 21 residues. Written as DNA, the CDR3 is TGTGCTAGTGGTCTCGCCTCTCGTGACGACGGAACCTTCCCAGCTAACTATGGCTTCACCTTC. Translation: CASGLASRDDGTFPANYGFTF.

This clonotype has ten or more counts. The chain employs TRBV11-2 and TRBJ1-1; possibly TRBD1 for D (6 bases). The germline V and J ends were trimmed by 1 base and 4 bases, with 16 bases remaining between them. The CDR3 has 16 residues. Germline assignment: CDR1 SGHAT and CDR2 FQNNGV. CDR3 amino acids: CASSLVAGAEGTEAFF. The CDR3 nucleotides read TGTGCCAGCAGCTTAGTGGCGGGGGCGGAGGGCACTGAAGCTTTCTTT.

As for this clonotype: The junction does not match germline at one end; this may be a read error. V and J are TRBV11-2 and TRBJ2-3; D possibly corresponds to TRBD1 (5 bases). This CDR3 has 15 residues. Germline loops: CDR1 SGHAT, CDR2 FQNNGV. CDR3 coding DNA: TGTGCCAGCAGTTCCCAGGGCCTTAGCACAGGTACGCAGTATTTT. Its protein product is CASSSQGLSTGTQYF.

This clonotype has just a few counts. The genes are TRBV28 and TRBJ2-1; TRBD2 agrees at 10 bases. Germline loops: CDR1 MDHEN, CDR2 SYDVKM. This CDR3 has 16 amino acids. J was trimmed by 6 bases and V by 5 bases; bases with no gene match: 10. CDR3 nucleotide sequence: TGTGCCAGCAGTATGGGAGCGGGAGGGCCCCGCAATGAGCAGTTCTTC. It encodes CASSMGAGGPRNEQFF.

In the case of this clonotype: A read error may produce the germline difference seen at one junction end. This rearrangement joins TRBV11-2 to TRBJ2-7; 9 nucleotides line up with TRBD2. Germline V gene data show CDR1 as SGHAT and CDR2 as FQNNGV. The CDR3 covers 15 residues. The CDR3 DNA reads TGTGTCAGCAGCCTAGCGGGATTCGGTTCCTACGAGCAGCACTTC. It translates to CVSSLAGFGSYEQHF.

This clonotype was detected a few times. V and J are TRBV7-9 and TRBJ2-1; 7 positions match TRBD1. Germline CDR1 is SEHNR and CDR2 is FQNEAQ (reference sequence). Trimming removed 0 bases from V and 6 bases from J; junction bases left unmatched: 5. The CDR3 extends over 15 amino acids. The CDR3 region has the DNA TGTGCCAGCAGCTTAGCAGGGGGCATCGGCAATGAGCAGTTCTTC. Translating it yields CASSLAGGIGNEQFF. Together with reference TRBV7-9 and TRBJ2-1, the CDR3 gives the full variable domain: DTGVSQNPRHKITKRGQNVTFRCDPISEHNRLYWYRQTLGQGPEFLTYFQNEAQLEKSRLLSDRFSAERPKGSFSTLEIQRTEQGDSAMYLCASSLAGGIGNEQFFGPGTRLTVL.

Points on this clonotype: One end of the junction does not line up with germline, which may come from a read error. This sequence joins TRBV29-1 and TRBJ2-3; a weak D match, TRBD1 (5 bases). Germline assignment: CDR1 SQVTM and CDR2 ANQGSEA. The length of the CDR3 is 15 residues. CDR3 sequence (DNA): TGCAGGGTTGGGAAGGCTCAGGGTGCCACAGATACGCAGTATTTT. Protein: CRVGKAQGATDTQYF.